Listed below are T cell receptor beta chains from one sample, sequenced in a study of shared clonotypes between healthy human individuals. The protocol was immunoSEQ multiplex PCR, while the TCRdb copy is restricted to in-frame clones and leaves out a portion. The table has around 560,000 clones, around 95% seen once. Sequencing was done on a sample of naive CD8+ T cells sorted from blood. All receptors come from a woman between 25 and 40 years old in good health. Each CDR3 is given with its conserved first and last residue. Fields, in order: clone size, J gene, V gene, D gene, CDR3 DNA, CDR3 protein. The D gene is left open where the match is weak. Rows give clone size only sometimes, using once, few, many, or a class for an expanded clone.

size: NA; J: TRBJ1-4; V: TRBV7-8; D: TRBD1; DNA: TGTGCCAGCAGCTTATGGGACAGCCTTAATGAAAAACTGTTTTTT; CDR3: CASSLWDSLNEKLFF
size: NA; J: TRBJ2-7; V: TRBV12-2; D: NA; DNA: TGTGCAAGTCGCTTGGCAGACTGGGAGAGCGCCTACGAGCAGTACTTC; CDR3: CASRLADWESAYEQYF
size: NA; J: TRBJ2-7; V: TRBV27; D: NA; DNA: TGTGCCAGCAGTTTATCCCGTATCTCTAGTGATAGCTACGAGCAGTACTTC; CDR3: CASSLSRISSDSYEQYF
size: NA; J: TRBJ2-7; V: TRBV4-2; D: TRBD2; DNA: TGTGCCAGCAGCCAAGTGGCACTAGCGGGAAATGAGCAGTACTTC; CDR3: CASSQVALAGNEQYF
size: NA; J: TRBJ1-2; V: TRBV7-8; D: NA; DNA: TGTGCCAGCAGCTTAGTTGGCTATGGCTACACCTTC; CDR3: CASSLVGYGYTF
size: NA; J: TRBJ2-5; V: TRBV7-2; D: TRBD2; DNA: TGTGCCAGCAGCTTCAAAGCGGGAGGGCCGATGTCTCGTGAGACCCAGTACTTC; CDR3: CASSFKAGGPMSRETQYF
size: NA; J: TRBJ1-2; V: TRBV9; D: TRBD1; DNA: TGTGCCAGCAGCATAGGACAGGGGCACTATGGCTACACCTTC; CDR3: CASSIGQGHYGYTF
size: once; J: TRBJ1-4; V: TRBV19; D: NA; DNA: TGTGCCAGTAATGAGGATGGATACGCAACTAATGAAAAACTGTTTTTT; CDR3: CASNEDGYATNEKLFF
size: NA; J: TRBJ1-2; V: TRBV28; D: NA; DNA: TGTGCCAGCAGCTTCCCGGCTGAGGGGGGAGGCTACACCTTC; CDR3: CASSFPAEGGGYTF
size: NA; J: TRBJ2-7; V: TRBV4-1; D: TRBD2; DNA: TGCGCCAGCAGCCAAACGGGACTAGCGGCCTACGAGCAGTACTTC; CDR3: CASSQTGLAAYEQYF
size: NA; J: TRBJ1-5; V: TRBV6-1; D: TRBD1; DNA: TGTGCCAGCAGTGAGCTTCCCGACAGGGCTCCCAATCAGCCCCAGCATTTT; CDR3: CASSELPDRAPNQPQHF
size: NA; J: TRBJ2-7; V: TRBV27; D: NA; DNA: TGTGCCAGCAGTATTTCTAGCTACCACGAGCAGTACTTC; CDR3: CASSISSYHEQYF
size: NA; J: TRBJ1-2; V: TRBV4-1; D: TRBD1; DNA: TGCGCCAGCAGCCAGACAGGGGGACCTTATGGCTACACCTTC; CDR3: CASSQTGGPYGYTF
size: NA; J: TRBJ2-5; V: TRBV5-4; D: NA; DNA: TGTGCCAGCAGCTTGGAGGCAGCGGAGACCCAGTACTTC; CDR3: CASSLEAAETQYF
size: NA; J: TRBJ2-2; V: TRBV27; D: NA; DNA: TGTGCCAGCAGCCCCGGGACTGTGACCGGGGAGCTGTTTTTT; CDR3: CASSPGTVTGELFF
size: NA; J: TRBJ2-7; V: TRBV28; D: TRBD1; DNA: TGTGCCAGCAGTCACAGGGGGCAGAGAACACTGTCCCACCGACCTTACGAGCAGTACTTC; CDR3: CASSHRGQRTLSHRPYEQYF
size: NA; J: TRBJ2-7; V: TRBV10-2; D: NA; DNA: TGCGCCAGCAGTGATGGGTACGAGCAGTACTTC; CDR3: CASSDGYEQYF
size: NA; J: TRBJ2-3; V: TRBV9; D: TRBD1; DNA: TGTGCCAGCAGCGTAGCAGGGGGCAGTGATACGCAGTATTTT; CDR3: CASSVAGGSDTQYF
size: NA; J: TRBJ2-2; V: TRBV29-1; D: NA; DNA: TGCAGCGTTGAGGTGGGAGCTGCCACCGGGGAGCTGTTTTTT; CDR3: CSVEVGAATGELFF
size: NA; J: TRBJ2-7; V: TRBV2; D: TRBD1; DNA: TGTGCCAGCAGACCCGGGACAGGAACCTACGAGCAGTACTTC; CDR3: CASRPGTGTYEQYF
size: NA; J: TRBJ1-3; V: TRBV5-6; D: NA; DNA: TGTGCCAGCAGCTTGGGTCGAACTTACTCTGGAAACACCATATATTTT; CDR3: CASSLGRTYSGNTIYF
size: NA; J: TRBJ2-7; V: TRBV5-1; D: NA; DNA: TGCGCCAGCAGCTCCGACCCTTGGGAGCAGTACTTC; CDR3: CASSSDPWEQYF
size: NA; J: TRBJ1-2; V: TRBV5-4; D: NA; DNA: TGTGCCAGCAGCTTGTTGGGGGCGGCCGGCTACACCTTC; CDR3: CASSLLGAAGYTF
size: NA; J: TRBJ2-7; V: TRBV25-1; D: NA; DNA: TGTGCCAGCAGTGTACCGGGAAGACTCTACGAGCAGTACTTC; CDR3: CASSVPGRLYEQYF
size: NA; J: TRBJ2-7; V: TRBV25-1; D: NA; DNA: TGTGCCAGCAGTGTGGCCCGGGAGCAGTACTTC; CDR3: CASSVAREQYF
size: NA; J: TRBJ2-7; V: TRBV14; D: NA; DNA: TGTGCCAGCAGCCGCGGTGCGGGAAAGCTAAACGAGCAGTACTTC; CDR3: CASSRGAGKLNEQYF
size: NA; J: TRBJ2-3; V: TRBV7-9; D: NA; DNA: TGTGCCAGCAGCTTAGTGGGCCTCACAGATACGCAGTATTTT; CDR3: CASSLVGLTDTQYF
size: NA; J: TRBJ2-7; V: TRBV19; D: NA; DNA: TGTGCCAGTACCGGGTATGGGGCGGAAGGTTACGAGCAGTACTTC; CDR3: CASTGYGAEGYEQYF
size: NA; J: TRBJ2-5; V: TRBV13; D: TRBD1; DNA: TGTGCCAGCAGCTTATCCGGGACAGGGCGGCGGGAGACCCAGTACTTC; CDR3: CASSLSGTGRRETQYF
size: NA; J: TRBJ1-5; V: TRBV5-5; D: NA; DNA: TGTGCCAGCAGCCCCCGCGACAGGCCCGGGCCCCAGCCCCAGCATTTT; CDR3: CASSPRDRPGPQPQHF
size: NA; J: TRBJ2-7; V: TRBV9; D: TRBD1; DNA: TGTGCCAGCAGCCCCCGACAGGGTTACGAGCAGTACTTC; CDR3: CASSPRQGYEQYF
size: NA; J: TRBJ2-4; V: TRBV6-7; D: NA; DNA: TGTGCCAGCAGTTACGGGAAGACAAAATTAGCCAAAAACATTCAGTACTTC; CDR3: CASSYGKTKLAKNIQYF
size: NA; J: TRBJ2-1; V: TRBV5-1; D: NA; DNA: TGCGCCAGCAGCTTTACTAGTTATGAGCAGTTCTTC; CDR3: CASSFTSYEQFF
size: NA; J: TRBJ2-1; V: TRBV9; D: NA; DNA: TGTGCCAGCAGCGTAGGCGGCGGTAATGAGCAGTTCTTC; CDR3: CASSVGGGNEQFF
size: NA; J: TRBJ1-1; V: TRBV15; D: NA; DNA: TGTGCCACCAGCAGAGTTTCCACTGAAGCTTTCTTT; CDR3: CATSRVSTEAFF
size: few; J: TRBJ2-7; V: TRBV7-9; D: NA; DNA: TGTGCCAGCAGCCCGTCCTCCTACGAGCAGTACTTC; CDR3: CASSPSSYEQYF
size: NA; J: TRBJ2-7; V: TRBV5-6; D: TRBD1; DNA: TGTGCCAGCATTTCCGCATCCGGACAGGGCTTCTACGAGCAGTACTTC; CDR3: CASISASGQGFYEQYF
size: NA; J: TRBJ2-3; V: TRBV2; D: TRBD1; DNA: TGTGCCAGCGGGGGACAGAGCACAGATACGCAGTATTTT; CDR3: CASGGQSTDTQYF
size: NA; J: TRBJ2-7; V: TRBV5-1; D: NA; DNA: TGCGCCAGCAGCTTGGATAGGGATCCTGCCTACGAGCAGTACTTC; CDR3: CASSLDRDPAYEQYF
size: NA; J: TRBJ2-7; V: TRBV4-2; D: TRBD2; DNA: TGTGCCAGCAGCCAGGATGCTTCTTTTGTAGCGGGAGGAAGCTCCTACGAGCAGTACTTC; CDR3: CASSQDASFVAGGSSYEQYF
size: NA; J: TRBJ2-2; V: TRBV10-3; D: NA; DNA: TGTGCCATCAAAACCGGACAGTCGGCCGGCGGGGAGCTGTTTTTT; CDR3: CAIKTGQSAGGELFF
size: once; J: TRBJ2-7; V: TRBV27; D: NA; DNA: TGTGCCAGCAGTTGGTCAGGGGACTACGAGCAGTACTTC; CDR3: CASSWSGDYEQYF